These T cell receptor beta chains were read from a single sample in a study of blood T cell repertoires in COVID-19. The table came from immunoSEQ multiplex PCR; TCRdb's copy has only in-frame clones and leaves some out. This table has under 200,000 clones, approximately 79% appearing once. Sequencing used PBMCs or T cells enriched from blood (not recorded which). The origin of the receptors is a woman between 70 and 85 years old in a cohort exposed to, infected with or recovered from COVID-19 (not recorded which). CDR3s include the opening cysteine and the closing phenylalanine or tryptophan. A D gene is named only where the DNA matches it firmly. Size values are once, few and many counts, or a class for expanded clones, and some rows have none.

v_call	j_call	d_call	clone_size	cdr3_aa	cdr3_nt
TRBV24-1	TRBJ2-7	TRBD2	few	CATSGSGGNYEQYF	TGTGCCACCAGTGGTTCGGGGGGAAACTACGAGCAGTACTTC
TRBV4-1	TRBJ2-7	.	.	CASSQALSASSYEQYF	TGCGCCAGCAGCCAAGCATTAAGCGCTTCCTCCTACGAGCAGTACTTC
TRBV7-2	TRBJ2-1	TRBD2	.	CASSRPSGRAYNEQFF	TGTGCCAGCAGCCGCCCCAGCGGGAGGGCCTACAATGAGCAGTTCTTC
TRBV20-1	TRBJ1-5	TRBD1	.	CSASRQMGQGGQPQHF	TGCAGTGCTAGTAGGCAGATGGGACAGGGAGGCCAGCCCCAGCATTTT
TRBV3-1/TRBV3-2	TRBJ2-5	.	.	CASSQGRLVTQYF	TGTGCCAGCAGCCAAGGTCGGCTAGTGACCCAGTACTTC
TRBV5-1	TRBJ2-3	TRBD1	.	CASSARDRGTDTQYF	TGCGCCAGCAGCGCCCGGGACAGAGGCACAGATACGCAGTATTTT
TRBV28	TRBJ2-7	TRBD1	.	CASSRDRGEQYF	TGTGCCAGCAGCCGGGACAGAGGGGAGCAGTACTTC
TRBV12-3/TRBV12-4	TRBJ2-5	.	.	CASRSGVWETQYF	TGTGCCAGCAGATCCGGGGTTTGGGAGACCCAGTACTTC
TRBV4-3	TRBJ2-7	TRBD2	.	CASSQDSLAGYEQYF	TGCGCCAGCAGCCAAGATAGCCTAGCGGGCTACGAGCAGTACTTC
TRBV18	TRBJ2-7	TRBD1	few	CASSKSLRQGYTYEQYF	TGTGCCAGCTCAAAATCGCTCCGACAGGGGTACACCTACGAGCAGTACTTC
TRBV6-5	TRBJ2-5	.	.	CASSPTEETQYF	TGTGCCAGCAGCCCGACAGAAGAGACCCAGTACTTC
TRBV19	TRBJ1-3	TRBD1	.	CASRPGQGAGYSGNTIYF	TGTGCCAGTAGGCCGGGACAGGGGGCCGGATACTCTGGAAACACCATATATTTT
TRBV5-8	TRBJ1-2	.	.	CASSLVEGIYGYTF	TGTGCCAGCAGCTTGGTAGAGGGAATCTATGGCTACACCTTC
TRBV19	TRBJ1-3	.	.	CASSPEGWRGRGNTIYF	TGTGCCAGTAGTCCCGAGGGTTGGCGAGGGCGCGGAAACACCATATATTTT
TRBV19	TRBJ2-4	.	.	CASSITGAKNIQYF	TGTGCCAGTAGTATTACAGGAGCCAAAAACATTCAGTACTTC
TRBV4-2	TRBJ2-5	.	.	CASSQDVLSAQETQYF	TGTGCCAGCAGCCAAGATGTTCTTAGCGCCCAAGAGACCCAGTACTTC
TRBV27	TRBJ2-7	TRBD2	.	CASSRGGSYEQYF	TGTGCCAGCAGTCGGGGAGGGTCCTACGAGCAGTACTTC
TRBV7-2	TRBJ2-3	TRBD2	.	CASRSGSKGFADTQYF	TGTGCCAGCAGGAGCGGGAGTAAAGGTTTCGCAGATACGCAGTATTTT
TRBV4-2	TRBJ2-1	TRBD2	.	CASSQGTSGRFDEQFF	TGTGCCAGCAGCCAAGGGACTAGCGGGAGGTTCGATGAGCAGTTCTTC
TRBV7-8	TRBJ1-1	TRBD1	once	CASAPGGWGTEAFF	TGTGCCAGCGCCCCAGGGGGTTGGGGCACTGAAGCTTTCTTT
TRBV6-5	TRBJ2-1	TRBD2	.	CASGLAGGNEQFF	TGTGCCAGTGGACTAGCGGGTGGCAATGAGCAGTTCTTC
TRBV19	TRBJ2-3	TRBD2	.	CASSMRGARTQYF	TGTGCCAGTAGTATGCGGGGGGCGCGCACGCAGTATTTT
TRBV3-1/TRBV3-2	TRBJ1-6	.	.	CASSLGGGDSPLHF	TGTGCCAGCAGCCTAGGAGGAGGGGATTCACCCCTCCACTTT
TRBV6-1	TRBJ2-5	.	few	CASREQGSGKETQYF	TGTGCCAGCAGAGAACAGGGCAGTGGAAAAGAGACCCAGTACTTC
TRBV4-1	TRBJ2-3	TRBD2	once	CASSQATISGGETDTQYF	TGCGCCAGCAGCCAAGCGACTATTAGCGGGGGAGAAACAGATACGCAGTATTTT
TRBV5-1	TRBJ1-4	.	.	CASSLQGGEKLFF	TGCGCCAGCAGCTTGCAGGGTGGCGAAAAACTGTTTTTT
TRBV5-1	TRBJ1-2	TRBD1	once	CASSRTGAYGYTF	TGCGCCAGCAGCCGGACAGGGGCCTATGGCTACACCTTC
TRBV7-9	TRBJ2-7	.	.	CASSFSESYEQYF	TGTGCCAGCAGCTTTAGTGAGAGCTACGAGCAGTACTTC
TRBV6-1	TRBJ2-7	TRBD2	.	CASSELRGRGSYEQYF	TGTGCCAGCAGTGAATTGCGCGGGAGGGGAAGCTACGAGCAGTACTTC
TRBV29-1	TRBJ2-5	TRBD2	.	CSFGLAGETQYF	TGCAGCTTCGGACTAGCGGGAGAGACCCAGTACTTC
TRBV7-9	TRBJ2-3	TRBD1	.	CASSRGGVSTDTQYF	TGTGCCAGCAGCCGAGGGGGCGTTAGCACAGATACGCAGTATTTT
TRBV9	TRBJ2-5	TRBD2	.	CASSFTSGQETQYF	TGTGCCAGCAGCTTCACTAGCGGGCAAGAGACCCAGTACTTC
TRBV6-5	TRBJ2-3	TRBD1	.	CASSNRGDTDTQYF	TGTGCCAGCAGCAACAGGGGGGACACAGATACGCAGTATTTT
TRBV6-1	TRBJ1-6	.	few	CASSESGAKFGSLHF	TGTGCCAGCAGTGAAAGCGGTGCTAAATTCGGATCCCTCCACTTT
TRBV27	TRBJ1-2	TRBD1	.	CASRTPAGGNYGYTF	TGTGCCAGCAGGACTCCGGCAGGGGGAAACTATGGCTACACCTTC
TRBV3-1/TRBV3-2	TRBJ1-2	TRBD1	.	CASRTGTDYGYTF	TGTGCCAGCAGAACAGGGACAGACTATGGCTACACCTTC
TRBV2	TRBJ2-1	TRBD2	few	CASRRERGNEQFF	TGTGCCAGCAGGCGGGAGAGGGGCAATGAGCAGTTCTTC
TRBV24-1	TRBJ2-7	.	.	CATSDSRSSYEQYF	TGTGCCACCAGTGACAGCCGGAGCTCCTACGAGCAGTACTTC
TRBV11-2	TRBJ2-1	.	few	CASSLEPNTYNEQFF	TGTGCCAGCAGCTTAGAACCTAATACCTACAATGAGCAGTTCTTC
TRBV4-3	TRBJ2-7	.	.	CASSPPSGQTYEQYF	TGCGCCAGCAGCCCGCCCTCAGGGCAAACCTACGAGCAGTACTTC
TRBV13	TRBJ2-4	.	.	CASSFQGGGDIQYF	TGTGCCAGCAGCTTTCAAGGGGGTGGGGACATTCAGTACTTC
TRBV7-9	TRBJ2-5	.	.	CASSLSEETQYF	TGTGCCAGCAGCTTATCGGAAGAGACCCAGTACTTC
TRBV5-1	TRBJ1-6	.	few	CASSLVARGNSPLHF	TGCGCCAGCAGCTTGGTGGCCCGGGGGAACTCACCCCTCCACTTT
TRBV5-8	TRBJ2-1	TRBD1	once	CASSRIRTGMNEQFF	TGTGCCAGCAGCCGAATTAGGACAGGGATGAATGAGCAGTTCTTC
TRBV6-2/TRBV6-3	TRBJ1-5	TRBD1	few	CASSTDRQGTYQPQHF	TGTGCCAGCAGTACGGACAGACAGGGGACATATCAGCCCCAGCATTTT
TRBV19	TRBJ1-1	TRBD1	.	CASSTFATGGLNTEAFF	TGTGCCAGTAGTACCTTCGCGACAGGGGGCTTGAACACTGAAGCTTTCTTT
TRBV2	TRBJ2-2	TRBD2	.	CASKRGEGTGELFF	TGTGCCAGCAAACGAGGGGAGGGGACCGGGGAGCTGTTTTTT
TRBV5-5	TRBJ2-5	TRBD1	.	CASSWNPTGSAETQYF	TGTGCCAGCAGCTGGAACCCGACAGGGAGCGCGGAGACCCAGTACTTC
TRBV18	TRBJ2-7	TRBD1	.	CASSSGQGGEQYF	TGTGCCAGCTCATCCGGACAGGGGGGCGAGCAGTACTTC
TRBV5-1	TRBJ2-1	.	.	CASSLGAPAYNEQFF	TGCGCCAGCAGCTTGGGAGCCCCCGCCTACAATGAGCAGTTCTTC
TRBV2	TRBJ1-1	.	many	CASKAAVNTEAFF	TGTGCCAGCAAGGCGGCGGTGAACACTGAAGCTTTCTTT
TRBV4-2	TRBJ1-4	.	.	CASSLQGPNEKLFF	TGTGCCAGCAGCCTGCAGGGCCCTAATGAAAAACTGTTTTTT
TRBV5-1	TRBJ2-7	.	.	CASSSGLGGEQYF	TGCGCCAGCAGCAGCGGCCTAGGAGGGGAGCAGTACTTC
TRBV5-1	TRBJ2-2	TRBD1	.	CASSPTGVTGELFF	TGCGCCAGCAGCCCGACAGGGGTCACCGGGGAGCTGTTTTTT
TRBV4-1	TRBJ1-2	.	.	CASSQVTGNYGYTF	TGCGCCAGCAGCCAAGTGACCGGGAACTATGGCTACACCTTC
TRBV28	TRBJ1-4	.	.	CASQGSGREKLFF	TGTGCTTCTCAGGGCTCCGGAAGAGAAAAACTGTTTTTT
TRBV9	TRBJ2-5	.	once	CASSVGTYQETQYF	TGTGCCAGCAGCGTCGGGACTTACCAAGAGACCCAGTACTTC
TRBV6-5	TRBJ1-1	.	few	CASKRFGTEAFF	TGTGCCAGCAAGAGGTTCGGGACTGAAGCTTTCTTT
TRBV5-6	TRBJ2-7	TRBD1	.	CASSFDRVAYEQYF	TGTGCCAGCAGCTTTGACAGGGTGGCTTACGAGCAGTACTTC